This paragraph reports one T cell receptor (beta chain). Its antigen remains unknown. Clones were read by immunoSEQ multiplex PCR, and TCRdb kept only the in-frame ones, dropping some. The sample lists fewer than 80,000 clones; approximately 90% were seen once. This sample was included in a study of OX40 agonist ivuxolimab in advanced cancers. Overall study results and limits: Relative to CD4+, CD8+ T cells held more expanded clones on average.

V was pared by 1 base and J by 0 bases, with 18 bases between. Germline CDR1 reads LGHNA; CDR2 reads YSLEER. The CDR3 sequence is 18 residues long. V and J are TRBV4-3 and TRBJ1-2, with D possibly matching TRBD1 (6 bases). This specimen was CD4+ or CD8+ T cells sorted from blood, taken in a trial of the OX40 agonist ivuxolimab. The TCR sequence derives from an adult with an advanced solid tumor such as melanoma, head and neck, liver or kidney cancer. CDR3 nucleotides: TGCGCCAGCAGCCAAGGAGCCCCAGGGGAGAAGGCTAACTATGGCTACACCTTC. This codes for CASSQGAPGEKANYGYTF.